The T cell receptor beta chain described here comes from a study of T cells expressing NK-cell markers. TCRdb processed the 5' RACE reads again and assigns one entry to each CDR3 protein, with no DNA. This sample's clone table lists about 170,000 distinct CDR3 sequences. The CDR3 has 17 residues. Germline V gives CDR1 SEHNR, CDR2 FQNEAQ (reference sequence). This sequence was found in a man aged 18 to 69 in good health. The chain employs TRBV7-9 and TRBJ2-1; TCRdb proposes TRBD2, but this gene call is untestable without DNA. The sequenced sample was blood T cells: a sorted CD56 or NKG2C T cell subset, CD4+ or CD8+ T cells, or bulk PBMC T cells (not recorded which). CDR3 protein: CASSLAPRDSQYNEQFF.